This T cell receptor beta chain emerged from a study of T cell responses to AZD1222 COVID-19 vaccine. Data came from immunoSEQ multiplex PCR; TCRdb stores just in-frame clones and leaves some out. The repertoire consists of roughly 150,000 clones, with 85% to 90% occurring once and the leading ten covering roughly 5%. The CDR3 spans 14 residues. The germline V gene has CDR1 ENHRY and CDR2 SYGVKD. V was pared by 4 bases and J by 2 bases, with 9 bases between. The starting material was peripheral blood, obtained on day 0 of AZD1222 vaccination. The clonotype originates from an adult in good health. This chain uses TRBV10-3 with TRBJ1-5, with D tentatively TRBD1 (5 bases). CDR3 protein: CAISVGGGNQPQHF. CDR3 in DNA: TGTGCCATCAGTGTGGGGGGGGGCAATCAGCCCCAGCATTTT.